The 32 T cell receptor beta chains reported below all come from one sample, sequenced in a study of shared clonotypes between healthy human individuals. TCRdb's table, derived via immunoSEQ multiplex PCR, lists solely in-frame clones and lacks some. This sample has millions of clones, with less than 95% found just once. Terminally differentiated effector memory CD45RA+ cells were excluded by CCR7 positive selection of CD45RO-negative cells. Sample: naive CD8+ T cells sorted from blood. The receptors derive from a man aged 18 to 30 in good health.

V usage is TRBV28 and J usage is TRBJ1-2; a weak D match, TRBD1 (5 bases). The CDR3 is 14 amino acids. With 2 bases removed from V and 4 bases from J, the gap between germline ends came to 11 bases. Germline V CDR1 and CDR2: MDHEN, SYDVKM. The CDR3 sequence: CASSLTRQSYGYTF. The CDR3 coding sequence is TGTGCCAGCAGTTTAACTCGACAGAGCTATGGCTACACCTTC.

CDR3 nucleotide sequence: TGTGCCAGCAGCTTAGCACTAGCGGGAGTCTCGATCACAGATACGCAGTATTTT. It specifies CASSLALAGVSITDTQYF. The chain joins TRBV13 to TRBJ2-3, with TRBD2 matching 11 bases. J was trimmed by 2 bases and V by 1 base; bases with no gene match: 8. The CDR3 extends over 18 amino acids. Germline CDR1 PRHDT, CDR2 FYEKMQ (reference sequence).

The chain employs TRBV7-8 and TRBJ2-1; D is undetermined. There are 15 residues in the CDR3. The germline V gene has CDR1 SGHVS and CDR2 FQNEAQ. V lost 1 base and J lost 5, with 12 bases in between. This CDR3 reads CASSLVSGSHNEQFF. CDR3 coding DNA: TGTGCCAGCAGCTTAGTCTCTGGCTCTCACAATGAGCAGTTCTTC.

CDR3 nucleotide sequence: TGTGCCAGTAGTATGACTGGCGTGGATGAGCAGTTCTTC. Its translation is CASSMTGVDEQFF. The rearrangement uses TRBV19 and TRBJ2-1; D uncertain. Germline V gene lookup returns CDR1 LNHDA and CDR2 SQIVND (reference sequence). V was trimmed by 3 bases and J by 8 bases, leaving 11 bases between them. This CDR3 comprises 13 residues.

V usage is TRBV4-1 and J usage is TRBJ2-1; TRBD1 matches at 8 bases. The V gene end was trimmed by 8 bases and the J gene end by 8 bases; junction bases not matched to a gene: 11. The germline CDR1 and CDR2 sequences are MGHRA and YSYEKL. The CDR3 loop spans 14 amino acids. DNA for the CDR3: TGCGCCAGCTCCCGGCAGGGGGCCATCCATGAGCAGTTCTTC. Encoded protein: CASSRQGAIHEQFF.

J is TRBJ2-1 and V is TRBV7-9; 13 nucleotides agree with TRBD2. Trimming took 5 bases from V and 8 from J; bases not matched to a gene: 3. CDR3 length: 14 residues. CDR1 SEHNR and CDR2 FQNEAQ come from the germline V gene (reference sequence). The CDR3 region has the DNA TGTGCCAGCAGCACTAGCGGGAGGGCTGATGAGCAGTTCTTC. It encodes CASSTSGRADEQFF.

This clone was seen a handful of times. The chain combines TRBV6-6 with TRBJ2-1, with D possibly matching TRBD2 (6 bases). CDR1 is MNHNY, CDR2 SVGAGI, per germline (reference sequence). The CDR3 sequence is 12 residues long. The V gene lost 6 bases and the J gene lost 8 bases, with 11 bases spanning the gap. The chain's CDR3 is CASSPGEDEQFF. The CDR3 nucleotides are TGTGCCAGCAGCCCCGGGGAGGATGAGCAGTTCTTC.

The chain joins TRBV28 to TRBJ2-7, with TRBD1 matching 7 bases. CDR3 size: 15 residues. Germline V gene sequence: CDR1 MDHEN, CDR2 SYDVKM. V lost 1 base and J lost 4; bases outside the gene matches: 7. The CDR3 protein is CASSLFPDRPYEQYF. CDR3 in DNA: TGTGCCAGCAGTTTATTCCCGGACAGGCCATACGAGCAGTACTTC.

This chain connects TRBV7-9 to TRBJ2-3, with D tentatively TRBD2 (6 bases). Germline CDR1 reads SEHNR; CDR2 reads FQNEAQ (reference sequence). The CDR3 has 14 amino acids. Trimming shortened V by 4 bases and J by 6 bases, and 14 bases separated the two germline ends. The chain's CDR3 is CASSSRTGGDTQYF. DNA for the CDR3: TGTGCCAGCAGCTCCAGGACCGGAGGGGATACGCAGTATTTT.

The J gene is TRBJ2-5, the V gene TRBV2, with 8 bases that match TRBD2. The CDR3 is 17 residues long. Trimming removed 1 base from V and 5 bases from J; junction bases left unmatched: 12. Per germline, CDR1 SNHLY and CDR2 FYNNEI. The CDR3 reads CASSEGVSGSVGETQYF. Here the CDR3 DNA reads TGTGCCAGCAGTGAAGGAGTCAGCGGGAGTGTGGGCGAGACCCAGTACTTC.

CDR3 sequence reads: CAWRVGGGKETQYF. CDR3 DNA: TGTGCCTGGAGGGTCGGGGGGGGAAAAGAGACCCAGTACTTC. This chain links TRBV30 with TRBJ2-5; TRBD2 matches 8 bases. The CDR3 has 14 residues. The germline V gene has CDR1 GTSNPN and CDR2 SVGIG (reference sequence). V shed 3 bases, J shed 3 bases, and the junction held 6 bases outside the gene matches.

The V call is TRBV27, the J call TRBJ2-7; D perhaps matches TRBD1 (6 bases). The CDR3 length is 15 residues. CDR1 is MNHEY, CDR2 SMNVEV, per germline (reference sequence). The ends were cut back, 4 bases at V and 6 bases at J, with 19 bases in the middle. The CDR3, as DNA: TGTGCCAGCAGTTCCCACAGGGATATGGTTTCCGAGCAGTACTTC. Translation gives CASSSHRDMVSEQYF.

The chain recombines TRBV5-6 with TRBJ2-5, with D possibly called TRBD1 or TRBD2 (6 bases each). V lost 4 bases, J lost 5 bases, and 21 bases lay in between. There are 16 residues in the CDR3. Germline V gene data show CDR1 as SGHDT and CDR2 as YYEEEE. The DNA for the CDR3 is TGTGCCAGCAGCACCCGACAGGAGGGGCCAGGGGAGACCCAGTACTTC. Residues: CASSTRQEGPGETQYF.

The rearrangement links TRBV7-3 to TRBJ2-5, with a weak D call TRBD2 (6 bases). Germline assignment: CDR1 SGHTA and CDR2 FQGTGA. Trimming cost V 1 base and J 7 bases, with 16 bases left between them. CDR3 size: 15 residues. The DNA for the CDR3 is TGTGCCAGCAGCTTAATTGTTGGGACTGAAGGGACCCAGTACTTC. Its translation: CASSLIVGTEGTQYF. The entire variable domain, with the rest obtained from reference TRBV7-3 and TRBJ2-5, is as follows: GAGVSQTPSNKVTEKGKYVELRCDPISGHTALYWYRQSLGQGPEFLIYFQGTGAADDSGLPNDRFFAVRPEGSVSTLKIQRTERGDSAVYLCASSLIVGTEGTQYFGPGTRLLVL.

This clone was detected only once. The J gene is TRBJ2-2, the V gene TRBV15, with 7 nucleotides matching TRBD2. This CDR3 has 16 residues. Germline CDR1 is LNHNV and CDR2 is YYDKDF (reference sequence). Trimming removed 1 base from V and 1 base from J; junction bases left unmatched: 3. The CDR3 DNA reads TGTGCCACCAGCAGAGCCGGCGGGGGGAACACCGGGGAGCTGTTTTTT. It yields the protein CATSRAGGGNTGELFF.

A note on this clone: Just one base apart from a much larger clone, this may be a read error. Other DNA sequences in the same sample also yield this CDR3. V and J are TRBV2 and TRBJ1-1; possibly TRBD1 for D (5 bases). Germline V lookup: CDR1 SNHLY, CDR2 FYNNEI. Trimming removed 3 bases from V and 1 base from J, with 6 bases in between. This CDR3 comprises 13 residues. This CDR3 is CASSDGGNTEAFF. Written as DNA, the CDR3 is TGTGCCAGCAGTGACGGGGGGAACACTGAAGCTTTCTTT.

This clone was picked up one time. The rearrangement uses TRBV27 and TRBJ2-2; 13 nucleotides match TRBD2. CDR1 MNHEY and CDR2 SMNVEV come from the germline V gene (reference sequence). The J segment lost 7 bases and the V segment lost 6 bases, leaving 11 bases of the junction unmatched. The CDR3 extends over 17 amino acids. CDR3 loop: CASRPIGTSGTGGELFF. The DNA for the CDR3 is TGTGCCAGCAGACCAATCGGGACTAGCGGGACGGGCGGGGAGCTGTTTTTT.

Concerning this clone: The sample holds other DNA sequences that translate to the same CDR3. This chain joins TRBV10-2 and TRBJ2-4; 10 bases line up with TRBD2. Germline V lookup: CDR1 WSHSY, CDR2 SAAADI. The CDR3 consists of 15 residues. J gave up 0 bases and V 4 bases, and 0 bases lay outside the gene matches. The CDR3 bases are TGCGCCAGCAGTGTAGCGGGGGGAGCCAAAAACATTCAGTACTTC. This sequence encodes CASSVAGGAKNIQYF.

V is TRBV10-1 and J is TRBJ2-1, with TRBD1 identical over 7 bases. The ends lost 7 bases at V and 4 bases at J; junction bases unmatched: 7. The germline CDR1 and CDR2 sequences are WNHNN and SYGVQD (reference sequence). CDR3 length: 14 residues. CDR3 protein: CASTIDREYNEQFF. The CDR3 DNA reads TGCGCCAGCACAATAGACAGGGAGTACAATGAGCAGTTCTTC.

V gene TRBV29-1 combines with J gene TRBJ2-2; 7 nucleotides align to TRBD1. CDR1 is SQVTM, CDR2 ANQGSEA, per germline. J lost 2 bases, V lost 6 bases, and 12 bases had no gene match. The length of the CDR3 is 16 residues. The CDR3 nucleotides are TGCAGCGTCCTTTACGCGGACAGGATAAACACCGGGGAGCTGTTTTTT. Its protein product is CSVLYADRINTGELFF.

In the case of this clone: Within the sample, other DNA sequences also encode this same CDR3. V usage is TRBV18 and J usage is TRBJ2-5, with D hard to call. Trimming took off 0 bases at V and 2 bases at J, with 4 bases between the two ends. In germline, CDR1 is KGHSH, CDR2 LQKENI. The CDR3 sequence is 13 residues long. As DNA, the CDR3 is TGTGCCAGCTCACCACCCGATCAAGAGACCCAGTACTTC. This sequence encodes CASSPPDQETQYF.

The chain links TRBV13 to TRBJ2-7; the D gene could be TRBD1 or TRBD2 (5 bases each). Deletions cut 5 bases from V and 2 bases from J, with 13 bases between. The length of the CDR3 is 14 residues. Germline CDR1 PRHDT, CDR2 FYEKMQ (reference sequence). The CDR3 sequence: CASSIRDVTYEQYF. CDR3 DNA sequence: TGTGCCAGCAGCATTAGGGACGTTACCTACGAGCAGTACTTC.

This clone was seen a single time. The sample contains more than one DNA sequence encoding this CDR3. The chain employs TRBV5-1 and TRBJ1-1; 7 nucleotides agree with TRBD1. This CDR3 has 14 residues. Germline V gives CDR1 SGHRS, CDR2 YFSETQ. Trimming took 0 bases from V and 2 from J; bases not matched to a gene: 1. The chain's CDR3 is CASSLEGGNTEAFF. The CDR3 nucleotides are TGCGCCAGCAGCTTGGAAGGGGGCAACACTGAAGCTTTCTTT.

This clone was observed once. This sample includes further DNA sequences coding for the same CDR3. The chain uses TRBV6-6 and TRBJ2-1; D is ambiguous. Trimming left V 0 bases short and J 8 bases short, with 2 bases between. The CDR3 covers 11 residues. Germline-derived CDR1 and CDR2 are MNHNY and SVGAGI (reference sequence). CDR3 coding DNA: TGTGCCAGCAGTTACTCTTATGAGCAGTTCTTC. Its protein is CASSYSYEQFF.

The rearrangement links TRBV14 to TRBJ2-7; D unresolved. Germline V gene data show CDR1 as SGHDN and CDR2 as FVKESK. This CDR3 is built from 16 residues. V gave up 4 bases and J gave up 1 base, with 17 bases separating them. The CDR3 coding sequence is TGTGCCAGCAGCCCCAGGACCAGGAATTTTTCCTACGAGCAGTACTTC. The encoded protein is CASSPRTRNFSYEQYF.

The chain combines TRBV30 with TRBJ2-7; TRBD1 matches at 7 bases. The CDR3 consists of 13 residues. Trimming removed 3 bases from V and 3 bases from J; junction bases left unmatched: 5. Germline CDR1 GTSNPN, CDR2 SVGIG (reference sequence). The CDR3 nucleotides read TGTGCCTGGAGCTGGGACAGAGACTACGAGCAGTACTTC. Encoded protein: CAWSWDRDYEQYF.

The rearrangement uses TRBV10-3 and TRBJ2-4, with D maybe TRBD1 (5 bases). Germline values: CDR1 ENHRY, CDR2 SYGVKD. The CDR3 has 13 amino acids. Trimming stripped 2 bases from V and 7 bases from J, with 9 bases between. The CDR3 protein is CAISEPGHNIQYF. The CDR3 DNA reads TGTGCCATCAGTGAGCCAGGGCATAACATTCAGTACTTC.

The chain recombines TRBV27 with TRBJ2-3; D is possibly TRBD2 (5 bases). CDR3 length equals 14 residues. Germline V gives CDR1 MNHEY, CDR2 SMNVEV (reference sequence). Trimming stripped 5 bases from V and 6 bases from J, with 15 bases between. CDR3 DNA sequence: TGTGCCAGCAGTGACCGGGCCCCGGGGGATACGCAGTATTTT. This translates into CASSDRAPGDTQYF.

V is TRBV7-2 and J is TRBJ2-7; 8 bases are shared with TRBD2. Germline trimming cut 5 bases from V and 0 bases from J; bases unmatched to any gene: 18. Germline V gene data show CDR1 as SGHTA and CDR2 as FQGNSA. CDR3 length: 19 residues. The CDR3, as DNA: TGTGCCAGCAGCCCTCGGGGGGGCCCGACCTACACTAGCTCCTACGAGCAGTACTTC. Translation: CASSPRGGPTYTSSYEQYF.

This clone occurred once. This rearrangement joins TRBV30 to TRBJ2-7; no clear D. Trimming stripped 2 bases from V and 5 bases from J, with 7 bases between. From germline, CDR1 is GTSNPN and CDR2 SVGIG (reference sequence). The CDR3 length is 11 residues. This CDR3 is CAWSQDHEQYF. CDR3 coding DNA: TGTGCCTGGAGTCAGGACCACGAGCAGTACTTC.

The chain has TRBV9 and TRBJ2-1; maybe TRBD1 (7 bases). V dropped 4 bases and J dropped 8 bases, with 19 bases sitting between them. CDR1 and CDR2 from the germline V gene are SGDLS and YYNGEE. This CDR3 is 15 amino acids long. CDR3 sequence reads: CASSPAGGFADEQFF. The CDR3 DNA sequence: TGTGCCAGCAGCCCCGCAGGGGGGTTTGCCGATGAGCAGTTCTTC.

This clone has just one count. This chain links TRBV14 with TRBJ2-3; perhaps TRBD2 as D (5 bases). The CDR3 consists of 14 residues. CDR1 and CDR2 (germline): SGHDN, FVKESK. The ends were cut back, 6 bases at V and 2 bases at J, with 12 bases in the middle. CDR3 protein: CASSESGPTDTQYF. The CDR3 DNA follows: TGTGCCAGCAGTGAAAGCGGACCCACAGATACGCAGTATTTT.